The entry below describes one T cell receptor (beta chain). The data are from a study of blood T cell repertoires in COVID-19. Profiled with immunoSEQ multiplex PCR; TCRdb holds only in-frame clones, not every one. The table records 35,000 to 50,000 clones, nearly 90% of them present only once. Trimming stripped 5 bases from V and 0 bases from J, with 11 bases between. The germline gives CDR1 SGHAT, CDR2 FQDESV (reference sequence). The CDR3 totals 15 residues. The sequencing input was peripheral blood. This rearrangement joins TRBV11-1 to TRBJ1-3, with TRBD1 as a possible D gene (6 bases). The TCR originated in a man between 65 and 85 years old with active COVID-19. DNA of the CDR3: TGTGCCAGCAGCCACGGACAGTTCTCTGGAAACACCATATATTTT. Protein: CASSHGQFSGNTIYF.